One sample yielded the 15 T cell receptor beta chains listed below, sequenced in a study of molecular identifiers for immune sequencing clone quantification. From the PCR reads, TCRdb called clonotypes with MiXCR, one entry per CDR3 protein. The profile shows some 320,000 distinct CDR3 sequences, 20% to 25% of them singletons. Sequences were obtained from naive CD8+ T cells from blood, with Jurkat cell RNA spiked in. Subset denoted: FACS-sorted CD8+CD4-CCR7+CD45RA+ naive T cells. The receptors derive from a human donor in good health. Some libraries in this study had Jurkat cell RNA spiked in.

This clonotype was seen more than once but under ten times. The chain uses TRBV6-5 and TRBJ2-7; 7 positions agree with TRBD1. Per germline, CDR1 MNHEY and CDR2 SVGAGI. The CDR3 has 13 residues. J was trimmed by 6 bases and V by 5 bases; bases with no gene match: 7. The CDR3 sequence: CASSGQGVGEQYF. The CDR3 DNA is TGTGCCAGCAGTGGGCAGGGGGTAGGCGAGCAGTACTTC.

This clonotype was seen repeatedly, ten times or more. The chain joins TRBV9 to TRBJ1-4; possibly TRBD1 for D (5 bases). The CDR3 extends over 16 amino acids. V lost 4 bases and J lost 0, with 13 bases in between. The germline CDR1 and CDR2 sequences are SGDLS and YYNGEE. The CDR3 bases are TGTGCCAGCAGCAGGGACGGTGTTGCAACTAATGAAAAACTGTTTTTT. Translating it yields CASSRDGVATNEKLFF.

This clonotype was seen repeatedly, ten times or more. V usage is TRBV9 and J usage is TRBJ2-3, with D perhaps matching TRBD2 (6 bases). V lost 0 bases to trimming and J lost 3 bases, with 11 bases between them. The CDR3 has 15 residues. Germline-derived CDR1 and CDR2 are SGDLS and YYNGEE. DNA of the CDR3: TGTGCCAGCAGCGTAGACGGCGGGGAAACAGATACGCAGTATTTT. Translating gives CASSVDGGETDTQYF.

In the case of this clonotype: The junction differs from germline at one of its ends, possibly a read error. The chain carries TRBV4-3 and TRBJ2-1; TRBD1 matches 9 bases. The CDR3 is made up of 16 amino acids. The V gene's germline CDR1 is LGHNA and CDR2 YSLEER. CDR3 DNA sequence: TGCGCCAACAGCCAAGTGGACAGGGGACCTTACAATGAGCAGTTCTTC. This translates into CANSQVDRGPYNEQFF.

This clonotype was counted many times. V usage is TRBV5-4 and J usage is TRBJ1-1; TRBD1 aligns across 7 bases. The CDR3 length is 17 residues. V shed 2 bases, J shed 0 bases, and the junction held 10 bases outside the gene matches. CDR1 SGHNT and CDR2 YYREEE come from the germline V gene (reference sequence). CDR3 in amino acids: CASSFTGVRSMNTEAFF. The CDR3, as DNA: TGTGCCAGCAGCTTTACAGGGGTTCGTTCCATGAACACTGAAGCTTTCTTT. The variable domain in full, with the rest retrieved from reference TRBV5-4 and TRBJ1-1, is ETGVTQSPTHLIKTRGQQVTLRCSSQSGHNTVSWYQQALGQGPQFIFQYYREEENGRGNFPPRFSGLQFPNYSSELNVNALELDDSALYLCASSFTGVRSMNTEAFFGQGTRLTVV.

This clonotype was found many times. The chain uses TRBV12-3 or TRBV12-4 and TRBJ1-1; possibly TRBD1 for D (5 bases). V was clipped by 3 bases and J by 3 bases, with 11 bases between them. This CDR3 is 14 amino acids long. The DNA for the CDR3 is TGTGCCAGCAGTTTGTGGGGCCGGGACACTGAAGCTTTCTTT. Its protein product is CASSLWGRDTEAFF.

The chain is built from TRBV27 and TRBJ2-7; D not certain. The CDR3 loop spans 13 amino acids. Germline V gene data show CDR1 as MNHEY and CDR2 as SMNVEV (reference sequence). Trimming removed 4 bases from V and 3 bases from J, with 10 bases in between. The CDR3, as DNA: TGTGCCAGCAGTTACCGAATCTTCTACGAGCAGTACTTC. It translates to CASSYRIFYEQYF.

In its sample, this clonotype was seen a few times. CDR3 nucleotide sequence: TGTGCCAGCAGTCGCCCCGAAGCGGCCCCCCCCCCCACAGATACGCAGTATTTT. This gives the protein CASSRPEAAPPPTDTQYF. The rearrangement joins TRBV27 to TRBJ2-3; D possibly corresponds to TRBD2 (5 bases). This CDR3 spans 18 amino acids. The germline V gene encodes CDR1 MNHEY and CDR2 SMNVEV (reference sequence). Trimming took 5 bases from V and 2 from J, leaving 23 bases between them.

This clonotype appeared a few times. The chain employs TRBV10-3 and TRBJ1-5; D is unresolved. Trimming removed 3 bases from V and 0 bases from J, with 9 bases in between. Germline assignment: CDR1 ENHRY and CDR2 SYGVKD. CDR3 length equals 15 residues. The CDR3 is CAISDTENSNQPQHF. CDR3 DNA: TGTGCCATCAGTGACACAGAGAATAGCAATCAGCCCCAGCATTTT.

This clonotype was observed many times. The V call is TRBV6-5, the J call TRBJ1-5; D ambiguous. Trimming removed 3 bases from V and 7 bases from J, with 10 bases in between. This CDR3 is 13 amino acids long. Germline V CDR1 and CDR2: MNHEY, SVGAGI. CDR3: CASSYTPAQPQHF. DNA for the CDR3: TGTGCCAGCAGTTATACCCCGGCGCAGCCCCAGCATTTT.

This clonotype was picked up a small number of times. This chain links TRBV19 with TRBJ1-5; 7 nucleotides line up with TRBD1. The germline gives CDR1 LNHDA, CDR2 SQIVND (reference sequence). The CDR3 has 15 amino acids. V lost 1 base to trimming and J lost 5 bases; unmatched junction nucleotides: 5. The CDR3 DNA sequence: TGTGCCAGTAGTATAGCAGGGGGAAAGTATCAGCCCCAGCATTTT. Its translation is CASSIAGGKYQPQHF. Combining the CDR3 with reference TRBV19 and TRBJ1-5 gives the whole variable domain DGGITQSPKYLFRKEGQNVTLSCEQNLNHDAMYWYRQDPGQGLRLIYYSQIVNDFQKGDIAEGYSVSREKKESFPLTVTSAQKNPTAFYLCASSIAGGKYQPQHFGDGTRLSIL.

This chain uses TRBV9 with TRBJ1-5; unclear D gene. The CDR3 extends over 13 amino acids. Trimming stripped 3 bases from V and 2 bases from J, with 6 bases between. Germline assignment: CDR1 SGDLS and CDR2 YYNGEE. CDR3 residues: CASSDTGNQPQHF. The CDR3 region has the DNA TGTGCCAGCAGCGACACAGGCAATCAGCCCCAGCATTTT.

Concerning this clonotype: A clone one base away is much larger, so this may be a read error. V usage is TRBV9 and J usage is TRBJ1-5, with TRBD1 as a possible D gene (5 bases). V lost 0 bases and J 5 bases, leaving 9 bases between the germline ends. The CDR3 runs to 14 residues. CDR1 and CDR2 (germline): SGDLS, YYNGEE. The CDR3, as DNA: TGTGCCAGCAGCGTAGGGCGGGGCTATCAGCCCCAGCATTTT. Its translation is CASSVGRGYQPQHF.

This clonotype was detected many times. The gene calls are TRBV12-3 or TRBV12-4 and TRBJ1-4; D ambiguous. The CDR3 is 15 amino acids. Trimming shortened V by 4 bases and J by 8 bases, and 17 bases separated the two germline ends. The CDR3 region has the DNA TGTGCCAGCAGTTATAGCTCGTCACGGGAGGAAAAACTGTTTTTT. This codes for CASSYSSSREEKLFF.

A remark on this clonotype: At one boundary the junction diverges from the germline segment, which might be a read error. The gene calls are TRBV19 and TRBJ1-2; TRBD1 aligns across 10 bases. The CDR3 spans 14 residues. Germline CDR1 LNHDA, CDR2 SQIVND (reference sequence). CDR3 DNA sequence: TGTGCCAGTAGGTGGACAGGGGGAGGCTATGGCTACGCCTTC. Translated: CASRWTGGGYGYAF.